These T cell receptor beta chains were read from a single sample in a study of shared clonotypes between healthy human individuals. Assay: immunoSEQ multiplex PCR; the TCRdb copy retains only in-frame clones and omits some. The table has some 580,000 clones, around 97% seen once. The sequencing sample was made of naive CD4+ T cells sorted from blood. The receptors originated from a woman aged 30 to 39 in good health. Each CDR3 is given with its conserved first and last residue. A D gene is named only where the DNA matches it firmly. Clone sizes are given selectively: once, few, many, or a class where the clone is expanded.

clone_size	v_call	cdr3_length	d_call	j_call	cdr3_aa	cdr3_nt
-	TRBV5-8	13	-	TRBJ2-1	CASSGVFGTEQFF	TGTGCCAGCAGCGGGGTTTTTGGCACTGAGCAGTTCTTC
-	TRBV4-1	17	-	TRBJ1-1	CASSLGSGKARNTEAFF	TGCGCCAGCAGCCTCGGTAGTGGGAAGGCAAGAAACACTGAAGCTTTCTTT
-	TRBV5-6	14	-	TRBJ2-1	CASSQRLSYNEQFF	TGTGCCAGCAGCCAAAGACTCTCCTACAATGAGCAGTTCTTC
-	TRBV18	16	-	TRBJ2-1	CASSPLGQHSYNEQFF	TGTGCCAGCTCACCACTTGGCCAACACTCCTACAATGAGCAGTTCTTC
once	TRBV2	14	-	TRBJ2-7	CARSRGRRPYEQYF	TGTGCCAGGTCCCGAGGGCGGCGGCCCTACGAGCAGTACTTC
-	TRBV25-1	12	-	TRBJ1-1	CASSEWGRGAFF	TGTGCCAGCAGTGAATGGGGGCGAGGAGCTTTCTTT
-	TRBV9	15	TRBD2	TRBJ2-7	CASSVAGGSTGEQYF	TGTGCCAGCAGCGTAGCTGGCGGGAGTACTGGTGAGCAGTACTTC
-	TRBV27	14	TRBD1	TRBJ1-1	CASSEYRGGTEAFF	TGTGCCAGCAGTGAATACAGGGGGGGAACTGAAGCTTTCTTT
-	TRBV6-1	14	-	TRBJ1-1	CASSVRRANTEAFF	TGTGCCAGCAGTGTTCGCAGGGCGAACACTGAAGCTTTCTTT
-	TRBV6-1	14	-	TRBJ1-4	CASRRQKSNEKLFF	TGTGCCAGCAGACGACAGAAGAGTAATGAAAAACTGTTTTTT
-	TRBV7-2	13	TRBD2	TRBJ2-7	CASRGLLLYEQYF	TGTGCCAGCAGGGGACTACTACTCTACGAGCAGTACTTC
-	TRBV2	12	-	TRBJ1-5	CASSRQNQPQHF	TGTGCCAGCAGCAGACAGAATCAGCCCCAGCATTTT
-	TRBV11-2	16	-	TRBJ1-5	CASSLDLGANRQPQHF	TGTGCCAGCAGCTTAGATCTGGGGGCGAATAGACAGCCCCAGCATTTT
-	TRBV10-2	13	TRBD1	TRBJ1-1	CASRGQGNTEAFF	TGCGCCAGCAGGGGACAGGGAAACACTGAAGCTTTCTTT
-	TRBV19	8	-	TRBJ1-2	CASGGYTF	TGTGCCTCCGGTGGCTACACCTTC
-	TRBV28	16	-	TRBJ1-5	CASREGGTPEYQPQHF	TGTGCCAGCAGGGAGGGGGGGACACCGGAGTATCAGCCCCAGCATTTT
-	TRBV4-1	14	-	TRBJ2-7	CASSEGARGVGQYF	TGCGCCAGCAGCGAGGGGGCAAGGGGGGTTGGGCAGTACTTC
-	TRBV7-6	17	-	TRBJ2-6	CASSLALGFAGANVLTF	TGTGCCAGCAGCTTAGCGCTAGGGTTCGCTGGGGCCAACGTCCTGACTTTC
-	TRBV14	14	-	TRBJ1-2	CASSQVVNSYGYTF	TGTGCCAGCAGCCAAGTCGTTAACAGCTATGGCTACACCTTC
-	TRBV27	15	-	TRBJ2-6	CASSFGLSGANVLTF	TGTGCCAGCAGTTTCGGCCTCTCTGGGGCCAACGTCCTGACTTTC
-	TRBV19	13	TRBD2	TRBJ2-7	CASSISGAYEQYF	TGTGCCAGTAGTATTAGCGGGGCCTACGAGCAGTACTTC
once	TRBV5-1	15	TRBD2	TRBJ2-1	CASSFIIAGVYEQFF	TGCGCCAGCAGCTTCATAATAGCGGGAGTATATGAGCAGTTCTTC
once	TRBV7-3	13	-	TRBJ2-4	CASSLNEGNIQYF	TGTGCCAGCAGCTTAAACGAGGGAAACATTCAGTACTTC
-	TRBV7-6	16	-	TRBJ2-2	CASSGQGSNRAGELFF	TGTGCCAGCAGCGGGCAGGGCTCTAATCGGGCCGGGGAGCTGTTTTTT
-	TRBV4-2	18	-	TRBJ1-5	CASSQDFSGGPRNQPQHF	TGTGCCAGCAGCCAAGATTTTTCCGGGGGGCCCCGCAATCAGCCCCAGCATTTT
-	TRBV4-1	16	-	TRBJ2-3	CASSQGTSLSTDTQYF	TGCGCCAGCAGCCAAGGGACGAGTCTTTCCACAGATACGCAGTATTTT
once	TRBV9	15	TRBD2	TRBJ2-1	CASSRLAGDYNEQFF	TGTGCCAGCAGCAGACTAGCGGGTGATTACAATGAGCAGTTCTTC
-	TRBV10-2	16	TRBD1	TRBJ1-4	CASSNDRGPTNEKLFF	TGCGCCAGCAGTAACGACAGGGGACCAACTAATGAAAAACTGTTTTTT
-	TRBV9	15	-	TRBJ2-3	CASSVDGPPGDTQYF	TGTGCCAGCAGCGTAGACGGGCCGCCGGGTGATACGCAGTATTTT
-	TRBV7-2	15	-	TRBJ1-3	CASSLVPNSGNTIYF	TGTGCCAGCAGCTTAGTTCCAAACTCTGGAAACACCATATATTTT
-	TRBV5-5	14	-	TRBJ2-1	CASSAGPSYNEQFF	TGTGCCAGCAGCGCAGGGCCTTCCTACAATGAGCAGTTCTTC
-	TRBV19	17	TRBD2	TRBJ2-2	CASSIGASGSHTGELFF	TGTGCCAGTAGTATAGGCGCGAGCGGGAGCCACACCGGGGAGCTGTTTTTT
-	TRBV15	13	-	TRBJ2-7	CATRHIFSYEQYF	TGTGCCACCCGCCATATTTTTTCCTACGAGCAGTACTTC
-	TRBV7-2	15	TRBD2	TRBJ2-1	CASSHRLAGGHEQFF	TGTGCCAGCAGCCACCGTTTAGCGGGAGGGCATGAGCAGTTCTTC
-	TRBV28	16	TRBD1	TRBJ2-7	CASSSTPSTGDYEQYF	TGTGCCAGCAGTTCTACCCCCTCGACAGGGGACTACGAGCAGTACTTC
-	TRBV29-1	12	TRBD1	TRBJ1-5	CSAGQVGQPQHF	TGCAGCGCTGGACAGGTGGGTCAGCCCCAGCATTTT
-	TRBV7-2	14	-	TRBJ2-1	CASSLDNHRNEQFF	TGTGCCAGCAGCTTAGACAATCACCGAAATGAGCAGTTCTTC
-	TRBV9	15	TRBD1	TRBJ2-2	CASSPRDRGTGELFF	TGTGCCAGCAGCCCCCGGGACAGGGGCACCGGGGAGCTGTTTTTT
-	TRBV6-6	15	TRBD1	TRBJ1-1	CASSYTGTGVTEAFF	TGTGCCAGCAGTTATACCGGGACAGGGGTCACTGAAGCTTTCTTT
-	TRBV11-2	16	-	TRBJ2-1	CASSTGLGGPYNEQFF	TGTGCCAGCAGCACAGGGCTGGGGGGCCCGTACAATGAGCAGTTCTTC
-	TRBV7-9	14	-	TRBJ2-1	CASSFGAFYNEQFF	TGTGCCAGCAGCTTCGGCGCTTTCTACAATGAGCAGTTCTTC
-	TRBV6-6	11	-	TRBJ2-7	CASSNGYEQYF	TGTGCCAGCAGTAACGGCTACGAGCAGTACTTC
-	TRBV9	12	-	TRBJ1-2	CASSGRNYGYTF	TGTGCCAGCAGCGGGCGAAACTATGGCTACACCTTC
-	TRBV6-5	14	-	TRBJ1-4	CASSFLATNEKLFF	TGTGCCAGCAGTTTCCTCGCAACTAATGAAAAACTGTTTTTT
-	TRBV21-1	17	-	TRBJ2-2	CASSKEPGQGFGGELFF	TGTGCCAGCAGCAAAGAGCCCGGACAGGGGTTTGGCGGGGAGCTGTTTTTT
-	TRBV15	16	TRBD1	TRBJ1-5	CATSRDGLTGVQPQHF	TGTGCCACCAGCAGAGATGGTCTTACAGGGGTGCAGCCCCAGCATTTT